The source of this T cell receptor (beta chain) is a study of human thymus T cells. Note on this clone: Its antigen is as yet unknown.

The data were produced by immunoSEQ multiplex PCR, yet TCRdb's version contains in-frame clones alone and is incomplete. Of roughly 120,000 clones in the sample, 90% to 95% were seen once. Findings and caveats of the study: An apparent bias in V and J gene usage was seen in thymic and blood repertoires. Related research has reported that thymic repertoires overlap highly among unrelated individuals.

Germline trimming cut 5 bases from V and 0 bases from J; bases unmatched to any gene: 4. Germline CDR1 is SGHAT and CDR2 is FQNNGV. CDR3 size: 15 residues. Resections from corrective heart surgery provided thymus tissue. Healthy Finnish infants undergoing corrective surgery for congenital heart defects were used as donors. The TCR originated in a boy under two years old with a congenital heart defect but otherwise immunologically healthy. The J gene is TRBJ2-7, the V gene TRBV11-2; 10 nucleotides line up with TRBD1. The sample consisted of thymus tissue. DNA for the CDR3: TGTGCCAGCAGCCCCTGGGACAGGGGCTCCTACGAGCAGTACTTC. This sequence encodes CASSPWDRGSYEQYF.